Described below is a single TCR beta chain sequence and its context. The clone's antigen remains unknown. The read ends 3 residues early relative to the CDR3; the germline J gene fills the gap. From the germline V gene, CDR1 is KGHSH and CDR2 is LQKENI. Including the terminal cysteine and phenylalanine, the CDR3 comprises 11 residues. The CDR3 was read in part: 24 bases, with the frame set at base 1. Between the V and J ends, shortened by 3 bases and 3 bases respectively, the junction contains 2 bases. The immunoSEQ assay used multiplex PCR to amplify TCR beta CDR3 regions from an average of about 1,200 ng of genomic DNA per sample. Primer bias was corrected in the assay by using a complete synthetic TCR repertoire to establish an amplification baseline. The amplicons were sequenced on the Illumina platform. The authors' analysis ran thus. Sequence errors were corrected by clustering with frequency ratios and a modified nearest-neighbor algorithm, and the sequences were then analyzed in the immunoSEQ Analyzer using IMGT gene definitions. At each rarefaction depth, TCR richness and evenness were averaged across 20 rarefaction repeats, and any sample with fewer sequences than the depth was left out. Relative abundances of V, D and J genes were compared between groups using Wilcoxon rank sum tests, with FDR correction applied. Blinded duplicates gave an intraclass correlation of approximately 96% for TCR richness and an average of approximately 83% across some 69 gene segments. TCRdb holds this immuneACCESS table with in-frame rearrangements only. Some clones are missing; in checked studies, unresolved V genes explain under half, and the rest has no known cause. V, J and clone size reflect that table, while D and trimming were determined from the DNA. The table for this sample records some 46,000 clones. Of the sample, approximately 34% falls within the top ten clones.

The sample comes from a study of T cells in women clearing cervical HPV infection (dated by TCRdb to 2016 to 2018). Study-level background: The cases were around 23 women with histologically confirmed HPV16-related CIN3 or worse, and 2 of those women had invasive cancers. For cases, a median interval of approximately 150 days, with an interquartile range of about 90 to 210 days, was observed between lesion detection and blood sampling. Cases were matched to controls by age within five years and by the year the sample was collected. An exploratory proof-of-principle case-control study, nested within the Guanacaste HPV Natural History Study in Costa Rica, was conducted to compare TCR repertoires across cervical HPV16 outcomes. The parent cohort enrolled about 9,700 women aged 18 or older in Guanacaste, Costa Rica, in about 1992 to 1994 and followed the women for about 7 years. A median age of about 30 years was observed in cases versus 38 in controls, and no significant differences in baseline characteristics were found. Since only a few of the women had HLA typing available, the possibility that HLA type was acting as a confounder could not be ruled out. Case blood was taken at the visit when the lesion was first identified, whereas control blood was taken when infection was no longer detected. The controls were about 26 women whose single incident HPV16 infection cleared within 12 months with no development of precancer or cancer. Quality controls consisted of five blinded duplicates per group, for a total of around 60 samples made up of about 50 participants and around ten replicates. Study-level results and caveats: By combining richness with V gene abundances, random forest classifiers separated cases from controls with an estimated AUC of roughly 0.8. Because T-cell numbers per sample were unknown, differences in richness could reflect varying T-cell content rather than repertoire biology. Lower TRBV6-7 relative abundance was observed in cases than in controls (about 0.1% versus 0.15%; Bonferroni P = 0.0008). Across sequencing depths, CIN3+ cases showed significantly higher TCR repertoire richness than controls, but evenness did not differ between the groups. Because of the cross-sectional design, the study could not determine whether the associations came before infection or resulted from infection, and neither effector/memory subsets nor HPV-specific T cells were isolated.

Every participant had a single incident cervical HPV16 infection, and women with prevalent HPV16 infections were excluded. Cervical HPV DNA was detected with MY09/MY11 PCR, and genotyping was done with dot-blot hybridization. Less than 19 mL of heparinized blood was centrifuged, after which the buffy coat was aliquoted, frozen at -30 degrees C, and then stored at -80 degrees C. Genomic DNA was extracted from buffy coat specimens using QIAGEN kits. The sequence is built from TRBV18 and TRBJ1-2; no D gene can be assigned with confidence. Sequenced input: blood buffy coat. The clonotype comes from a woman aged 18-69 years with a cervical HPV16 infection that either progressed to CIN3+ or cleared (not recorded which). CDR3 bases read: TGTGCCAGCTCACCCGACTATGGC. This is translated as CASSPDYG. The complete CDR3 reads CASSPDYGYTF.